The clone carrying this T cell receptor beta chain appeared once. Data came from immunoSEQ multiplex PCR; TCRdb stores just in-frame clones and leaves some out. The data hold 100,000 to 150,000 clones, with roughly 88% observed a single time. These data belong to a study of T cell responses to AZD1222 COVID-19 vaccine. Germline V gene data show CDR1 as SEHNR and CDR2 as FQNEAQ (reference sequence). The CDR3 is 13 amino acids. V lost 5 bases to trimming and J lost 4 bases; unmatched junction nucleotides: 4. The rearrangement joins TRBV7-9 to TRBJ1-1, with 7 nucleotides matching TRBD1. The clonotype was recovered from an adult who received the AZD1222 COVID-19 vaccine. Sample: peripheral blood, taken 28 days after the second AZD1222 dose. The CDR3 region has the DNA TGTGCCAGCAGCCAACAGGGGCCCACTGAAGCTTTCTTT. Translating gives CASSQQGPTEAFF.